These 2 T cell receptor beta chains originate from one sample sequenced in a study of blood T cell repertoires in COVID-19. Repertoires were generated with immunoSEQ multiplex PCR, while TCRdb's copy carries only in-frame clones and drops some. The sample has 130,000 or so clones, 88% seen once. Sequencing was done on a sample of peripheral blood. These receptors were taken from a woman aged 60 to 75 with acute or convalescent COVID-19.

The chain joins TRBV3-1 (or the pseudogene TRBV3-2) to TRBJ1-1; D possibly corresponds to TRBD1 (5 bases). Trimming took off 2 bases at V and 7 bases at J, with 11 bases between the two ends. The CDR3 is 13 amino acids. Germline V gene sequence: CDR1 LGHDT, CDR2 YNNKEL (reference sequence). The CDR3 protein is CASSQSSRGEAFF. CDR3 DNA: TGTGCCAGCAGCCAAAGTTCTAGGGGTGAAGCTTTCTTT.

As regards this clone: The same CDR3 arises from other DNA sequences in this sample as well. The chain employs TRBV27 and TRBJ1-5; TRBD1 matches at 8 bases. CDR3 length equals 15 residues. J was trimmed by 3 bases and V by 3 bases; bases with no gene match: 4. In germline, CDR1 is MNHEY, CDR2 SMNVEV (reference sequence). As DNA, the CDR3 is TGTGCCAGCAGTTTTGGACAGGGAATCAATCAGCCCCAGCATTTT. As protein: CASSFGQGINQPQHF.